This T cell receptor (beta chain) originates from a study of vaccination and CD4 T cells after COVID-19. The germline CDR1 and CDR2 sequences are MDHEN and SYDVKM. The CDR3 runs 15 residues. Trimming pared 7 bases from V and 2 bases from J, leaving 17 bases between. A remark on this clonotype: Its specificity is not known.

Treatment given: roughly ten-day PBMC culture with coronavirus spike peptide pools or control peptides (ViraFEST assay). Cultured CD4+ T-cell DNA underwent Oncomine TCR Beta short-read sequencing. Genomic DNA was taken out of cultured CD4+ T cells by extraction. TCRdb analysed the PCR reads with MiXCR anew, one entry per CDR3 protein. The data contain roughly 24,000 distinct CDR3 sequences, about 40% of them seen just once; the ten biggest clones take up about 11%. Sequenced material: CD4+ T cells from blood, cultured in vitro. This sequence was found in a human donor who had recovered from COVID-19. The chain couples TRBV28 to TRBJ2-5; a possible D gene is TRBD1 (7 bases). CDR3 in DNA: TGTGCCAGCACCCCAGGGGGGAAGATGCAAGAGACCCAGTACTTC. Its protein product is CASTPGGKMQETQYF.